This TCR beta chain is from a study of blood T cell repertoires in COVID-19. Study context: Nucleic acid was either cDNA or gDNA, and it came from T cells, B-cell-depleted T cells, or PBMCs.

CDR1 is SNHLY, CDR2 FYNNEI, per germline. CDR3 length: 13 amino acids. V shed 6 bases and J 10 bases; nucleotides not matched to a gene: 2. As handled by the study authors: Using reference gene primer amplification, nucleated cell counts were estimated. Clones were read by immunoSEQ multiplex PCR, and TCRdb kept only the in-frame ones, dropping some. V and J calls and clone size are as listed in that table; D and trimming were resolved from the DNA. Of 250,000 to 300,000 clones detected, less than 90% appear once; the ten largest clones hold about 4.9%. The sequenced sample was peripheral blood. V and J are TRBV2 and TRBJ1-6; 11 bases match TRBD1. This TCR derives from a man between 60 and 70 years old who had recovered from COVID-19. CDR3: CASRDRGHSPLHF. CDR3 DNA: TGTGCCAGCAGGGACAGGGGGCACTCACCCCTCCACTTT.